These 20 T cell receptor beta chains were sequenced from one sample in a study of shared clonotypes between healthy human individuals (dated by TCRdb to 2019 to 2021). Library preparation employed the immunoSEQ multiplex PCR assay. Here the immuneACCESS table is served through TCRdb, limited to in-frame sequences with V and J called. Missing clones are a known gap in these copies; in checked studies unresolved V genes cover under half, and the rest lacks a known reason. Here the sample has under 2,000,000 clones; about 95% occur a single time. The ten largest clones capture 1% to 1.5% of the sample. CD8 naive samples were obtained by positive selection for CCR7 among CD45RO-negative cells, yielding a CD45RA+CCR7+ population from which TemRA cells were excluded. Sequenced input: naive CD8+ T cells sorted from blood. Taken with the paper, the label for cell subset or site translates to: CD45RA+CCR7+. The receptors stem from a man aged 18 to 30 in good health.

The chain is built from TRBV28 and TRBJ2-1, with TRBD1 as a possible D gene (6 bases). V lost 5 bases to trimming and J lost 0 bases, with 14 bases between them. The CDR3 runs to 16 residues. Germline V lookup: CDR1 MDHEN, CDR2 SYDVKM. The CDR3 spells CASSPLDSRSYNEQFF. The CDR3 DNA sequence: TGTGCCAGCAGTCCCCTGGACAGCCGCTCCTACAATGAGCAGTTCTTC.

This chain links TRBV9 with TRBJ2-7; possibly TRBD2 for D (5 bases). The germline CDR1 and CDR2 sequences are SGDLS and YYNGEE. The CDR3 spans 15 residues. With 0 bases removed from V and 3 bases from J, the gap between germline ends came to 13 bases. The DNA of the CDR3 is TGTGCCAGCAGCGTAGATGAGGGAGTGGTCTACGAGCAGTACTTC. Its translation is CASSVDEGVVYEQYF.

Concerning this clone itself: This sample also contains other DNA sequences that code for the same CDR3. The CDR3 DNA sequence: TGTGCCAGCAGCCCGGGACAGGGCTCCTACGAGCAGTACTTC. Encoded protein: CASSPGQGSYEQYF. This rearrangement joins TRBV4-2 to TRBJ2-7; 9 nucleotides agree with TRBD1. Germline assignment: CDR1 LGHNA and CDR2 YNFKEQ. The CDR3 contains 14 residues. With V trimmed by 4 bases and J by 0 bases, 1 base remained unmatched.

As regards this clone: A junction end diverges from the germline sequence, so it may reflect a read error. The V gene is TRBV6-5, the J gene TRBJ2-5; TRBD2 matches at 8 bases. CDR3 length: 14 residues. The V gene's germline CDR1 is MNHEY and CDR2 SVGAGI. CDR3 protein: CASSYSTGGASQDF. CDR3 nucleotides: TGTGCCAGCAGTTACTCGACCGGGGGGGCCTCCCAAGACTTC.

This rearrangement joins TRBV7-9 to TRBJ1-1; TRBD1 is a possible D gene (5 bases). V lost 9 bases and J lost 2, with 13 bases in between. This CDR3 is built from 13 residues. From germline, CDR1 is SEHNR and CDR2 FQNEAQ (reference sequence). CDR3 nucleotide sequence: TGTGCCAGGGGCCCGGGGGTCAACACTGAAGCTTTCTTT. Translation: CARGPGVNTEAFF.

V and J are TRBV2 and TRBJ2-7; a weak D match, TRBD2 (6 bases). The germline V gene has CDR1 SNHLY and CDR2 FYNNEI. The germline V and J ends were trimmed by 3 bases and 1 base, with 10 bases remaining between them. CDR3 length equals 14 residues. CDR3 in amino acids: CASSDTAGSYEQYF. CDR3 nucleotide sequence: TGTGCCAGCAGTGATACCGCGGGGTCCTACGAGCAGTACTTC.

V is TRBV27 and J is TRBJ2-2, with D perhaps TRBD1 (6 bases). V gave up 0 bases and J gave up 1 base, with 9 bases separating them. The CDR3 runs 16 residues. Per germline, CDR1 MNHEY and CDR2 SMNVEV (reference sequence). For the CDR3, the DNA is TGTGCCAGCAGTTTATCTAGGGGGTTGAACACCGGGGAGCTGTTTTTT. It codes for CASSLSRGLNTGELFF.

This clone was recorded only once. The CDR3 coding sequence is TGTGCCAGCAGCTCTCTCCAGACTAGCGGCAATACCTACGAGCAGTACTTC. It encodes CASSSLQTSGNTYEQYF. This sequence joins TRBV11-2 and TRBJ2-7; 9 nucleotides align to TRBD2. CDR1 and CDR2 (germline): SGHAT, FQNNGV. The CDR3 totals 17 residues. After removal of 4 bases from V and 2 bases from J, the junction contained 12 bases not matched to a gene. Looking up the rest from reference TRBV11-2 and TRBJ2-7 gives the full variable domain: EAGVAQSPRYKIIEKRQSVAFWCNPISGHATLYWYQQILGQGPKLLIQFQNNGVVDDSQLPKDRFSAERLKGVDSTLKIQPAKLEDSAVYLCASSSLQTSGNTYEQYFGPGTRLTVT.

J is TRBJ1-1 and V is TRBV4-1; D is perhaps TRBD1 (6 bases). Per germline, CDR1 MGHRA and CDR2 YSYEKL. This CDR3 comprises 15 residues. V was pared by 0 bases and J by 5 bases, with 13 bases between. CDR3 in DNA: TGCGCCAGCAGCCAAGATCTTAGGGGGGAGACTGAAGCTTTCTTT. Amino acids: CASSQDLRGETEAFF.

The chain's CDR3 is CASSPFEEGAAREQYF. The CDR3 DNA is TGTGCCAGCAGCCCATTCGAGGAGGGGGCCGCGAGAGAGCAGTACTTC. This rearrangement joins TRBV9 to TRBJ2-7; D perhaps matches TRBD1 (7 bases). The CDR3 has 16 amino acids. With 4 bases removed from V and 7 bases from J, the gap between germline ends came to 24 bases. From germline, CDR1 is SGDLS and CDR2 YYNGEE.

The rearrangement links TRBV28 to TRBJ2-2; D is ambiguous. In germline, CDR1 is MDHEN, CDR2 SYDVKM. Trimming pared 5 bases from V and 3 bases from J, leaving 10 bases between. CDR3 length equals 14 residues. CDR3 loop: CASSPPDDTGELFF. CDR3 nucleotide sequence: TGTGCCAGCAGTCCCCCCGACGACACCGGGGAGCTGTTTTTT.

The V and J genes are TRBV7-9 and TRBJ2-5; D tentatively reads TRBD1 or TRBD2 (6 bases each). Germline V gene sequence: CDR1 SEHNR, CDR2 FQNEAQ (reference sequence). V dropped 5 bases and J dropped 9 bases, with 31 bases sitting between them. The CDR3 length is 18 residues. The CDR3 DNA reads TGTGCCAGCAGCCACAAGGGGGGTGTGGCAGCATCCTCAGGTGCCCAGTACTTC. Translated: CASSHKGGVAASSGAQYF. Complete variable domain (other parts from reference TRBV7-9 and TRBJ2-5): DTGVSQNPRHKITKRGQNVTFRCDPISEHNRLYWYRQTLGQGPEFLTYFQNEAQLEKSRLLSDRFSAERPKGSFSTLEIQRTEQGDSAMYLCASSHKGGVAASSGAQYFGPGTRLLVL.

The chain couples TRBV30 to TRBJ2-1; 8 nucleotides line up with TRBD2. CDR1 and CDR2 (germline): GTSNPN, SVGIG (reference sequence). The trim removed 2 bases at V and 5 bases at J, leaving 11 bases unmatched. This CDR3 has 16 amino acids. CDR3 in amino acids: CAWSYSAGGPHNEQFF. The CDR3 DNA follows: TGTGCCTGGAGTTACTCTGCGGGGGGCCCCCACAATGAGCAGTTCTTC.

The V and J genes are TRBV4-1 and TRBJ2-7, with D possibly TRBD2 on 5 matching bases. The CDR3 runs to 14 residues. CDR1 and CDR2 from the germline V gene are MGHRA and YSYEKL. The germline V and J ends were trimmed by 0 bases and 6 bases, with 12 bases remaining between them. The CDR3, as DNA: TGCGCCAGCAGCCAAGAGGTGAGGGTCTCCGAGCAGTACTTC. Translated: CASSQEVRVSEQYF.

The CDR3 loop is CASSGTSGRSRETQYF. The CDR3, as DNA: TGTGCCAGCAGCGGGACTAGCGGGAGGAGTAGAGAGACCCAGTACTTC. The V gene is TRBV7-9, the J gene TRBJ2-5; 15 bases agree with TRBD2. The CDR3 is made up of 16 amino acids. J lost 4 bases, V lost 5 bases, and 5 bases had no gene match. Germline loops: CDR1 SEHNR, CDR2 FQNEAQ (reference sequence).

V gene TRBV6-5 combines with J gene TRBJ1-4, with D hard to call. Germline-derived CDR1 and CDR2 are MNHEY and SVGAGI. The CDR3 sequence is 11 residues long. V was cut by 7 bases and J by 4 bases, with 4 bases left in between. The CDR3 DNA is TGTGCCAGCAAAGTTAATGAAAAACTGTTTTTT. Translating gives CASKVNEKLFF.

The rearrangement uses TRBV2 and TRBJ2-5; unclear D gene. CDR1 and CDR2 from the germline V gene are SNHLY and FYNNEI. V lost 1 base and J lost 5, with 8 bases in between. The CDR3 extends over 13 amino acids. The CDR3 is CASSEGLVETQYF. CDR3 bases: TGTGCCAGCAGTGAAGGCCTAGTGGAGACCCAGTACTTC.

The chain has TRBV10-1 and TRBJ2-7; possible D gene TRBD2, 6 bases. Trimming stripped 2 bases from V and 0 bases from J, with 11 bases between. CDR3 length: 15 amino acids. Germline V gives CDR1 WNHNN, CDR2 SYGVQD (reference sequence). The CDR3, as DNA: TGCGCCAGCAGTGAGGGCGGGGTGGGCTCCTACGAGCAGTACTTC. It translates to CASSEGGVGSYEQYF.

This sequence joins TRBV19 and TRBJ1-1, with TRBD1 matching over 7 bases. CDR3 size: 14 residues. Germline loops: CDR1 LNHDA, CDR2 SQIVND (reference sequence). Trimming removed 5 bases from V and 5 bases from J; junction bases left unmatched: 8. CDR3 in amino acids: CASSGGTVVTEAFF. Written as DNA, the CDR3 is TGTGCCAGTAGTGGGGGGACAGTGGTTACTGAAGCTTTCTTT.

The V and J genes are TRBV29-1 and TRBJ2-7; D is tentatively TRBD1 or TRBD2 (5 bases each). This CDR3 comprises 14 residues. Germline V gene data show CDR1 as SQVTM and CDR2 as ANQGSEA. V lost 6 bases, J lost 2 bases, and 17 bases lay in between. The CDR3 DNA reads as TGCAGCGTGATTAATCGGGACGGACCCTACGAGCAGTACTTC. Protein: CSVINRDGPYEQYF.